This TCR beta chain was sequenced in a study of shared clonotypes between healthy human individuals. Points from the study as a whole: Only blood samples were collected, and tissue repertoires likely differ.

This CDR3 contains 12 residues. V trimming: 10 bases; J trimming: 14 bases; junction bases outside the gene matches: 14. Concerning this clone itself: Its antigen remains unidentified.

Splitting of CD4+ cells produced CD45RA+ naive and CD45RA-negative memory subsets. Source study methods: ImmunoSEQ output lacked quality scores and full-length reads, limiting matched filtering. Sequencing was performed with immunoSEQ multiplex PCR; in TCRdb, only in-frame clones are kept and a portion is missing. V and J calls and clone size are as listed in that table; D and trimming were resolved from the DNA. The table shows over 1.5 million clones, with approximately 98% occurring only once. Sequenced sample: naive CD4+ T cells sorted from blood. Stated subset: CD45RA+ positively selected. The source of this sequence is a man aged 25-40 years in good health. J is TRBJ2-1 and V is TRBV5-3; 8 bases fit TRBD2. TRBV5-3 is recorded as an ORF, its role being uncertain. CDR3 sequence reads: CAAPLVGTRKFF. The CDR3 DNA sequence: TGTGCCGCGCCCCTGGTGGGGACTAGAAAGTTCTTC.